This T cell receptor beta chain was obtained from a study of cytomegalovirus exposure and HLA in healthy donors. For this clone: As yet, its antigen is unknown.

The PCR ran on 60 Vbeta and 13 Jbeta primers. Libraries were prepared by immunoSEQ multiplex PCR; TCRdb keeps only in-frame clonotypes and omits some of them. The sample shows some 160,000 clones, roughly 80% of them seen only once. Overall study results and limits: An apparent linkage of common viral pathogens to several of the most significant clusters emerged in a later analysis.

The CDR3 contains 15 residues. With 1 base removed from V and 1 base from J, the gap between germline ends came to 9 bases. CDR1 and CDR2 (germline): SGDLS, YYNGEE. Sequencing was done on a sample of PBMCs. This clonotype was obtained from a man aged 45 to 65 in good health and CMV-seropositive. V is TRBV9 and J is TRBJ1-5; tentative D call: TRBD1 (5 bases). The CDR3 DNA reads as TGTGCCAGCAGCGTACTGGGGCTAAGCAATCAGCCCCAGCATTTT. Translated, it gives CASSVLGLSNQPQHF.